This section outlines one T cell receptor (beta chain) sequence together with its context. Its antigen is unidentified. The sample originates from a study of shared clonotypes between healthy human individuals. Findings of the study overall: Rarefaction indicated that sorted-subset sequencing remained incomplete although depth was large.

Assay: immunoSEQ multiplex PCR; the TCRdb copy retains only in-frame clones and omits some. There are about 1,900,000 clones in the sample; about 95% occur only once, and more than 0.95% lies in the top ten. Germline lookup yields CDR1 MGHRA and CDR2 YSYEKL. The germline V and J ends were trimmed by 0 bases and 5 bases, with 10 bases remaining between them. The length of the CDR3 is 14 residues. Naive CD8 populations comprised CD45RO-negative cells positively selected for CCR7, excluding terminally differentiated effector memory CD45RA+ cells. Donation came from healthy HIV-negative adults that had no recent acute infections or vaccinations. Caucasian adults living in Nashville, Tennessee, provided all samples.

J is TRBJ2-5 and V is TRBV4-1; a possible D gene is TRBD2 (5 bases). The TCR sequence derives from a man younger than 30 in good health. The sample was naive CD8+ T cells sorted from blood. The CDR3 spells CASSQEDYFETQYF. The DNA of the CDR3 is TGCGCCAGCAGCCAAGAAGACTACTTCGAGACCCAGTACTTC.